This T cell receptor (beta chain) was found in a study of response to subunit inactivated influenza vaccine. This clonotype was seen a handful of times. Its target is not known. The germline V gene has CDR1 SGHVS and CDR2 FQNEAQ. Trimming stripped 8 bases from V and 2 bases from J, with 12 bases between. The CDR3 extends over 13 amino acids. General study findings and limits: The authors put forward the suggestion that each seasonal influenza vaccination may bring in only a limited number of new T cells.

Using its own MiXCR run on the RT-PCR reads, TCRdb lists one record per CDR3 protein. The sample lists 700,000 to 800,000 distinct CDR3 sequences; around a sixth were seen once. The specimen was PBMCs from blood, collected about 5 days after vaccination. This receptor was taken from a man aged 45-65 years who received an inactivated influenza vaccine. The J gene is TRBJ2-5, the V gene TRBV7-8; the D gene is possibly TRBD1 (6 bases). The CDR3 region is CASAPDRQETQYF. The CDR3 DNA follows: TGTGCCAGCGCTCCCGACAGGCAAGAGACCCAGTACTTC.